The next 2 T cell receptor beta chains were all read from a single sample in a study of blood T cell repertoires in COVID-19. This table comes from immunoSEQ multiplex PCR, and its TCRdb copy is limited to in-frame clones, with some not included. The sample has 120,000 to 150,000 clones, about 80% seen once. The sequenced sample consisted of peripheral blood. These TCRs come from a human donor in a cohort sampled during active COVID-19.

The V call is TRBV3-1 (or the pseudogene TRBV3-2), the J call TRBJ1-3; no clear D gene. V was shortened by 6 bases and J by 8 bases, with 14 bases between the two germline ends. The CDR3 is made up of 13 amino acids. Germline lookup yields CDR1 LGHDT and CDR2 YNNKEL (reference sequence). CDR3 DNA: TGTGCCAGCAGAATACGGGGAGCGGACACCATATATTTT. This codes for CASRIRGADTIYF.

The V gene is TRBV7-9, the J gene TRBJ2-7, with D maybe TRBD2 (5 bases). V gave up 5 bases and J gave up 2 bases, with 13 bases separating them. The CDR3 has 14 amino acids. CDR1 SEHNR and CDR2 FQNEAQ come from the germline V gene (reference sequence). This CDR3 is CASSLALRAYEQYF. The CDR3 DNA reads TGTGCCAGCAGCCTCGCCTTGAGGGCCTACGAGCAGTACTTC.